A single sample gave rise to the 22 T cell receptor beta chains below, sequenced in a study of memory CD4+ T cells and cytomegalovirus serostatus (dated 2019 in TCRdb). The receptor library was made with the immunoSEQ multiplex PCR assay. The clones in this table, taken by TCRdb from immuneACCESS, are in-frame only. Not every clone is retained; where verified, under half of the shortfall comes from an unresolved V gene, and the cause of the rest is unknown. The sample table shows about 59,000 clones, and about 81% are seen once. The ten top clones hold approximately 0.99% of the sample. Single viable CD3+CD4+CD8-CD45RO+ cells were sorted as memory CD4+ T cells on a FACSAria II. Sequenced sample: memory CD4+ T cells from blood. The receptors were gathered from an adult in good health and CMV-seronegative.

The chain combines TRBV5-6 with TRBJ2-3; 10 nucleotides align to TRBD1. V lost 4 bases to trimming and J lost 7 bases; unmatched junction nucleotides: 12. The CDR3 is 16 residues long. Germline CDR1 SGHDT, CDR2 YYEEEE. Here the CDR3 reads CASSPQTGGVTNTQYF. Here the CDR3 DNA reads TGTGCCAGCAGCCCCCAGACAGGGGGCGTGACGAATACGCAGTATTTT.

J is TRBJ2-3 and V is TRBV29-1; D might be TRBD1 (6 bases). CDR3 length equals 14 residues. V shed 0 bases and J shed 2 bases, with 9 bases lying between them. From germline, CDR1 is SQVTM and CDR2 ANQGSEA. The CDR3 loop reads CSVEEDRYTDTQYF. The CDR3 DNA sequence: TGCAGCGTTGAAGAGGACAGATACACAGATACGCAGTATTTT.

The V gene is TRBV19, the J gene TRBJ1-2; D call uncertain. The CDR3 is made up of 12 amino acids. Germline values: CDR1 LNHDA, CDR2 SQIVND (reference sequence). Trimming shortened V by 4 bases and J by 7 bases, and 10 bases separated the two germline ends. The CDR3 DNA sequence: TGTGCCAGTAGTACATTTCGTCTTGGCTACACCTTC. Its protein product is CASSTFRLGYTF.

V is TRBV15 and J is TRBJ1-1; D is ambiguous. V lost 4 bases and J 11 bases, leaving 14 bases between the germline ends. Germline CDR1 LNHNV, CDR2 YYDKDF (reference sequence). The CDR3 contains 12 residues. The DNA for the CDR3 is TGTGCCACCAGCAATAACCGGTACTCGGCTTTCTTT. Translation: CATSNNRYSAFF.

This clone appeared once. J is TRBJ1-2 and V is TRBV28; TRBD1 matches 9 bases. The V gene's germline CDR1 is MDHEN and CDR2 SYDVKM. CDR3 length: 13 residues. V gave up 5 bases and J gave up 6 bases; unmatched junction bases: 4. The DNA of the CDR3 is TGTGCCAGCAGTCCGGGGGACAGGGATGGCTACACCTTC. As protein: CASSPGDRDGYTF.

V and J are TRBV7-2 and TRBJ1-5; no reliable D call. Germline assignment: CDR1 SGHTA and CDR2 FQGNSA. V lost 0 bases and J lost 7, with 4 bases in between. The CDR3 has 12 residues. Here the CDR3 DNA reads TGTGCCAGCAGCTTAGCGGCCCAGCCCCAGCATTTT. Protein product: CASSLAAQPQHF.

This chain connects TRBV9 to TRBJ2-7; D not resolved. From germline, CDR1 is SGDLS and CDR2 YYNGEE. This CDR3 is 15 amino acids long. The V gene lost 3 bases and the J gene lost 5 bases, with 18 bases spanning the gap. The CDR3 region has the DNA TGTGCCAGCAGCGGAGGATTGGGGTTACGTGACGAGCAGTACTTC. It codes for CASSGGLGLRDEQYF.

The table lists this clone with a few counts. This chain uses TRBV7-9 with TRBJ2-7, with TRBD1 matching over 9 bases. CDR3 size: 15 residues. Trimming cost V 4 bases and J 3 bases; bases outside gene matches: 7. Per germline, CDR1 SEHNR and CDR2 FQNEAQ (reference sequence). The CDR3 nucleotides read TGTGCCAGCAGCTCCCCAGACAGGGGGATCTACGAGCAGTACTTC. Translating it yields CASSSPDRGIYEQYF.

The chain links TRBV7-3 to TRBJ2-3, with unresolved D. Trimming left V 1 base short and J 4 bases short, with 12 bases between. CDR1 is SGHTA and CDR2 is FQGTGA in the germline V gene. This CDR3 comprises 15 residues. The CDR3 reads CASSLMSALPDTQYF. Here the CDR3 DNA reads TGTGCCAGCAGCTTAATGTCCGCGTTGCCAGATACGCAGTATTTT. Using reference TRBV7-3 and TRBJ2-3 for the parts outside the CDR3, the full variable domain is GAGVSQTPSNKVTEKGKYVELRCDPISGHTALYWYRQSLGQGPEFLIYFQGTGAADDSGLPNDRFFAVRPEGSVSTLKIQRTERGDSAVYLCASSLMSALPDTQYFGPGTRLTVL.

The chain employs TRBV7-2 and TRBJ1-5; no clear D gene. Germline CDR1 is SGHTA and CDR2 is FQGNSA. The length of the CDR3 is 12 residues. V was pared by 2 bases and J by 4 bases, with 3 bases between. Here the CDR3 DNA reads TGTGCCAGCAGCTTACTGAATCAGCCCCAGCATTTT. Encoded protein: CASSLLNQPQHF.

Details on this clone: At one end the junction does not follow the germline gene, possibly because of a read error. The V call is TRBV7-7, the J call TRBJ2-3, with D unresolved. The CDR3 consists of 14 residues. Germline V gene sequence: CDR1 SSHAT, CDR2 FNYEAQ (reference sequence). The CDR3 DNA follows: TGTGCTAGCAGTTCAGACCGACGCAGTGGTACGCAGTATTTT. It yields the protein CASSSDRRSGTQYF.

Details on this clone: This sample includes further DNA sequences coding for the same CDR3. The rearrangement uses TRBV10-2 and TRBJ2-7; tentatively, D is TRBD1 or TRBD2 (6 bases each). The CDR3 length is 13 residues. Germline V gives CDR1 WSHSY, CDR2 SAAADI. Trimming cost V 6 bases and J 1 base, with 10 bases left between them. The CDR3 loop is CASRGGLSYEQYF. CDR3 nucleotide sequence: TGCGCCAGCAGGGGGGGCTTATCCTACGAGCAGTACTTC.

The CDR3 protein is CATSGGSKYEQYF. The CDR3 nucleotides are TGTGCCACCAGCGGCGGGAGTAAATACGAGCAGTACTTC. The chain links TRBV2 to TRBJ2-7, with TRBD2 matching over 7 bases. The V segment lost 10 bases and the J segment 4 bases; nucleotides outside the gene matches: 10. Germline CDR1 and CDR2: SNHLY and FYNNEI. CDR3 length: 13 residues.

As regards this clone: A junction end diverges from the germline sequence, so it may reflect a read error. This chain uses TRBV5-6 with TRBJ2-5; D is uncertain. The CDR3 has 15 residues. Germline V gene sequence: CDR1 SGHDT, CDR2 YYEEEE. The CDR3 reads CASNLGSLHKGTQYF. CDR3 DNA: TGTGCCAGCAACTTGGGTAGCCTTCACAAGGGGACCCAGTACTTC.

The chain links TRBV5-6 to TRBJ2-6; TRBD1 might be the D (6 bases). Per germline, CDR1 SGHDT and CDR2 YYEEEE. V lost 1 base, J lost 2 bases, and 10 bases lay in between. The CDR3 contains 16 residues. CDR3 region: CASSLRAGAGANVLTF. The CDR3 DNA reads TGTGCCAGCAGCTTGAGGGCAGGGGCTGGGGCCAACGTCCTGACTTTC.

This chain uses TRBV28 with TRBJ2-1; 7 nucleotides agree with TRBD2. Losses at the gene ends were 6 bases for V and 1 base for J; bases not matched to a gene: 9. The CDR3 has 16 amino acids. Looked up from germline, CDR1 is MDHEN and CDR2 is SYDVKM. CDR3 sequence (DNA): TGTGCCAGCAGCCCTCCACGGACTAGATCCTACAATGAGCAGTTCTTC. It specifies CASSPPRTRSYNEQFF.

The rearrangement uses TRBV28 and TRBJ1-1; D not certain. CDR3 length: 13 residues. The germline gives CDR1 MDHEN, CDR2 SYDVKM. V lost 2 bases, J lost 1 base, and 5 bases lay in between. CDR3 DNA: TGTGCCAGCAGTTTACCCCAGAACACTGAAGCTTTCTTT. It is translated as CASSLPQNTEAFF.

The chain recombines TRBV14 with TRBJ2-3; 11 bases fit TRBD2. This CDR3 has 14 amino acids. Per the germline V gene, CDR1 is SGHDN and CDR2 is FVKESK. Trimming removed 0 bases from V and 15 bases from J; junction bases left unmatched: 8. The CDR3 region has the DNA TGTGCCAGCAGCCAAGATGTTAGTAGCGGGAGGGCCTATTTT. Amino acids: CASSQDVSSGRAYF.

The chain links TRBV30 to TRBJ1-5; 7 bases are a match to TRBD1. The CDR3 consists of 14 residues. The germline V gene encodes CDR1 GTSNPN and CDR2 SVGIG (reference sequence). V dropped 0 bases and J dropped 11; count of bases not matched to a gene: 10. CDR3 nucleotide sequence: TGTGCCTGGAGTGTACTTGAGGGGGCGGCAGCCCAGCATTTT. Its translation is CAWSVLEGAAAQHF.

The V and J genes are TRBV7-2 and TRBJ2-7; 10 bases are shared with TRBD2. Germline V lookup: CDR1 SGHTA, CDR2 FQGNSA. V dropped 1 base and J dropped 2; count of bases not matched to a gene: 2. The CDR3 has 15 amino acids. The CDR3 sequence is CASSLDSGRAYEQYF. The CDR3 DNA is TGTGCCAGCAGCTTAGACAGCGGGAGGGCCTACGAGCAGTACTTC.

In DNA form, the CDR3 reads TGTGCCAGTAGTATTTCGGTGACAGGGGTCTTCGGGACTGAAGCTTTCTTT. As protein: CASSISVTGVFGTEAFF. V usage is TRBV19 and J usage is TRBJ1-1, with 8 bases aligning to TRBD1. V lost 3 bases and J lost 5; bases outside the gene matches: 14. Per germline, CDR1 LNHDA and CDR2 SQIVND (reference sequence). The CDR3 extends over 17 amino acids.

Turning to this clone: Other DNA sequences in the sample encode the same CDR3. The V gene is TRBV7-3, the J gene TRBJ1-1; tentatively, D is TRBD1 (5 bases). CDR3 length equals 15 residues. Trimming took off 2 bases at V and 5 bases at J, with 15 bases between the two ends. Per the germline V gene, CDR1 is SGHTA and CDR2 is FQGTGA. DNA of the CDR3: TGTGCCAGCAGCTTAGTCGGGGGTGGGAATACTGAAGCTTTCTTT. This sequence encodes CASSLVGGGNTEAFF.